This TCR beta chain is from a study of T cell responses to AZD1222 COVID-19 vaccine. Study results and caveats: CD4 TCRs linked to vaccination spanned spike, dominating at 160-218 and 743-854. After the peak T cell response, and only then, were repertoires sampled. Only a handful of AZD1222 recipients, several in all, had baseline seropositivity. White British people made up most donors, females outnumbered males, and clonal diversity was possibly underestimated.

V dropped 5 bases and J dropped 6; count of bases not matched to a gene: 12. The CDR3 extends over 16 amino acids. CDR1 is KGHSH, CDR2 LQKENI, per germline. Produced via immunoSEQ multiplex PCR; TCRdb's table is partial and in-frame only. This sample has tens of thousands of clones, with nearly 90% found just once. As to this clone: Its antigen is not known.

The sequence derives from an adult in good health. The source material was peripheral blood, sampled on day 0 of MenACWY control vaccination. This chain uses TRBV18 with TRBJ1-4; 7 bases fit TRBD1. The CDR3 is CASSSTRQGGYEKLFF. In DNA, the CDR3 is TGTGCCAGCTCATCTACTAGACAGGGTGGATATGAAAAACTGTTTTTT.